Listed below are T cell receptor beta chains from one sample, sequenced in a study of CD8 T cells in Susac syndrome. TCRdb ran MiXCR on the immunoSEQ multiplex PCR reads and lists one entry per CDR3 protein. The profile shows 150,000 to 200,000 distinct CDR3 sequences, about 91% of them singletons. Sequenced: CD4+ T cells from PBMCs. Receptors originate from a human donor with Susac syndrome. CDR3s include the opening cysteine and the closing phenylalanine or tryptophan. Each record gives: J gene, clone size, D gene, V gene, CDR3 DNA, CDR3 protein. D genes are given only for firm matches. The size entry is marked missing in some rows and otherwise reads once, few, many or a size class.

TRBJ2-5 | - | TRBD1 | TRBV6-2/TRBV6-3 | TGTGCCAGCAGTTACGGGGACAGTCGGACCCAGTACTTC | CASSYGDSRTQYF
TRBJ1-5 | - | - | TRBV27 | TGTGCCACCCCCGCCCCCCGAATCCAGCCCCAGCATTTT | CATPAPRIQPQHF
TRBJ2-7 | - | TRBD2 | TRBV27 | TGTGCCAGCAGTTTAAAGTTAGCGGGGGCCTACGAGCAGTACTTC | CASSLKLAGAYEQYF
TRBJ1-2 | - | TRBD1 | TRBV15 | TGTGCCACCAGCTTACAGGGGTTGGCCGGCTACACCTTC | CATSLQGLAGYTF
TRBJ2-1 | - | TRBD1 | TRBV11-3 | TGTGCCAGCAGCTCAAAAGGGACAGGGTTGAATGAGCAGTTCTTC | CASSSKGTGLNEQFF
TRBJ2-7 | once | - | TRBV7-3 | TGTGCCAGCAGCTTAATCGCAGGATACGAGCAGTACTTC | CASSLIAGYEQYF
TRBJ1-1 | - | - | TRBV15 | TGTGCCACCAGCAGAGTAGGGACATTGAACACTGAAGCTTTCTTT | CATSRVGTLNTEAFF
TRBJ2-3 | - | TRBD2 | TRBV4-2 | TGTGCCAGCAGCCACGGGGGGAGGTGGGCGGGAGAAGCAGATACGCAGTATTTT | CASSHGGRWAGEADTQYF
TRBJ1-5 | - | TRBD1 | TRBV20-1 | TGCAGTGCTAGTAATGCAGGGGGCGAGGACTATCAGCCCCAGCATTTT | CSASNAGGEDYQPQHF
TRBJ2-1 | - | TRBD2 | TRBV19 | TGTGCCAGTAGTACACTAGCGGACCCCTACAATGAGCAGTTCTTC | CASSTLADPYNEQFF
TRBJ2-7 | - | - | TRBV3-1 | TGTGCCAGCAGCCAAACAGATAAGCAGTACTTC | CASSQTDKQYF
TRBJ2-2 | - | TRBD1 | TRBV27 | TGTGCCAGCGGCTTCCTAGGGACAGGGGGGACCGGGGAGCTGTTTTTT | CASGFLGTGGTGELFF
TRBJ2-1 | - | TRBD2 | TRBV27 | TGTGCCAGCAGAAGGGGACTAGCGGGAGTTGAGCAGTTCTTC | CASRRGLAGVEQFF
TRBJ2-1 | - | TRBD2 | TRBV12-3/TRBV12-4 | TGTGCCAGCAGTTTAAAGGCTAGCGGGGGTCTCAGCTCCTACAATGAGCAGTTCTTC | CASSLKASGGLSSYNEQFF
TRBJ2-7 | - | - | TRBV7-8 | TGTGCCAGCAGGCCCGTTACAGGGTCCTACGAGCAGTACTTC | CASRPVTGSYEQYF
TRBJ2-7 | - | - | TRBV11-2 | TGTGCCAGCAGCTTTGGACCGGACGAGCAGTACTTC | CASSFGPDEQYF
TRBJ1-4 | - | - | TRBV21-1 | TGTGCCAGCACCCTGGACAGGGGGCAAGAAAAACTGTTTTTT | CASTLDRGQEKLFF
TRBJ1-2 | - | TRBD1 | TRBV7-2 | TGTGCCAGCAGCTTAGCACAGGGGGCGACTGGCTACACCTTC | CASSLAQGATGYTF
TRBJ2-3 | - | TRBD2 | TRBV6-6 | TGTGCCAGCAGTCCCGGGACTAGCGGAGGGAATACGCAGTATTTT | CASSPGTSGGNTQYF
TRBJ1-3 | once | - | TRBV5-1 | TGCGCCAGCAGCCAAGGGACACCCTCTGGAAACACCATATATTTT | CASSQGTPSGNTIYF
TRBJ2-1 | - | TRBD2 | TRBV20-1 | TGCAGTGCTAGATCTAGCGGGGGGGCTTTTGAGCAGTTCTTC | CSARSSGGAFEQFF
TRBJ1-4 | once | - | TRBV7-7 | TGTGCTAGAACGGCAGTCTATGAAAAACTGTTTTTT | CARTAVYEKLFF
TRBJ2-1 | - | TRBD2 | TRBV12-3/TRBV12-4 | TGTGCCAGCACCACGACTAGCGGGGGGGGTGAGCAGTTCTTC | CASTTTSGGGEQFF
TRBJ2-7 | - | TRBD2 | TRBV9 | TGTGCCAGCAGCGTAGGGCTAGCGGGGAACTACGAGCAGTACTTC | CASSVGLAGNYEQYF
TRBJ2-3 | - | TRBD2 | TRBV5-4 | TGTGCCAGCAGCCCCCAGTGGGGGGGACGCACAGATACACAGTATTTT | CASSPQWGGRTDTQYF
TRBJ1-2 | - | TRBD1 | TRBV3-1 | TGTGCCAGCAGCCAACACGGGACAGGGGATGGCTACACCTTC | CASSQHGTGDGYTF
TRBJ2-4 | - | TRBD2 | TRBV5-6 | TGTGCCAGCAGCTTGACCCAACTAGCGGGAGAAACCGAATCTCAGTACTTC | CASSLTQLAGETESQYF
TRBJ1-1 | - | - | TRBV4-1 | TGCGCCAGCAGCCAAGAAGGGTGGAACACTGAAGCTTTCTTT | CASSQEGWNTEAFF
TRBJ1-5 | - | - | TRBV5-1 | TGCGCCAGCAGCCCTGACGAAAATAGCAATCAGCCCCAGCATTTT | CASSPDENSNQPQHF
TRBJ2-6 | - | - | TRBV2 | TGTGCCAGCAGCCACAGGGATGGGGCCAACGTCCTGACTTTC | CASSHRDGANVLTF
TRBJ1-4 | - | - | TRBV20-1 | TGCAGTGCTAGAAGGGACCAGGGGGAAAAACTGTTTTTT | CSARRDQGEKLFF
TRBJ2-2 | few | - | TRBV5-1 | TGCGCCAGCCGCCTGGGGACAAACAGAAACACCGGGGAGCTGTTTTTT | CASRLGTNRNTGELFF
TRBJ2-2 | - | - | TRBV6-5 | TGTGCCAGCAGTTACGGTAGACCTAACACCGGGGAGCTGTTTTTT | CASSYGRPNTGELFF